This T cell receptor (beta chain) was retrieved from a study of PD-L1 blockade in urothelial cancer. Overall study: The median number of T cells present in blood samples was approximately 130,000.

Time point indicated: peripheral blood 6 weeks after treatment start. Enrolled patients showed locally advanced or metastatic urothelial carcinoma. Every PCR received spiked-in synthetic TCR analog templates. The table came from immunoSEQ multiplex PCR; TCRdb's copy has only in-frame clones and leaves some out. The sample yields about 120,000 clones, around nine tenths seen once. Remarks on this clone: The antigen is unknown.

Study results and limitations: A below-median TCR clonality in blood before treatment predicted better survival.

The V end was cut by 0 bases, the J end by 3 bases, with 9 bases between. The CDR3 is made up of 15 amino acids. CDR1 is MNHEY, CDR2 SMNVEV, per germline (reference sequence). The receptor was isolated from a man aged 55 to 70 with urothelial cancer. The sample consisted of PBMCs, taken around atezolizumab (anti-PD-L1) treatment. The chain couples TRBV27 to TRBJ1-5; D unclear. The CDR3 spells CASSLSGSFNQPQHF. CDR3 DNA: TGTGCCAGCAGTTTATCTGGCAGTTTCAATCAGCCCCAGCATTTT.